This T cell receptor (beta chain) was obtained from a study of blood T cell repertoires in COVID-19. Study information: Samples taken during acute and convalescent COVID-19 were collected in the United States, Italy and Spain. The cDNA or gDNA used as material had been derived from T cells, B-cell-depleted T cells, or PBMCs.

V lost 4 bases and J 5 bases, leaving 9 bases between the germline ends. The CDR3 extends over 13 amino acids. The data were produced by immunoSEQ multiplex PCR, yet TCRdb's version contains in-frame clones alone and is incomplete. The sample has roughly 28,000 clones; nearly 90% are singletons. J is TRBJ1-5 and V is TRBV12-3 or TRBV12-4; a possible D gene is TRBD1 (6 bases). The receptor's source is a human donor in a cohort sampled during active COVID-19. The material sequenced was peripheral blood. The CDR3 sequence is CASSSDSHQPQHF. CDR3 DNA: TGTGCCAGCAGTTCGGACAGCCATCAGCCCCAGCATTTT.